Included here is one TCR beta chain sequence, with context. What it recognizes is unknown. The sample belongs to a study of T-cell reconstitution after alpha-beta-depleted transplantation in children. The library targeted TCRbeta and was prepared with unique molecular identifiers. TCRdb independently ran MiXCR on the PCR reads; one entry per CDR3 protein. Here the sample spans more than 90,000 distinct CDR3 sequences, 9% to 12% being singletons. V shed 8 bases and J shed 0 bases, with 14 bases lying between them. The CDR3 sequence is 16 residues long. CDR1 is MNHNS, CDR2 SASEGT, per germline. Study-wide results and limits: There were some patients whose high TCRbeta diversity at day 60 came from surviving recipient T cells and thymic progenitors. Alpha-beta T cells about two months after transplant reportedly derived from several hundred expanded graft clones. Hyperexpanded clones declined; after one year, newly produced T cells mostly supplied diversity.

The V gene is TRBV6-1, the J gene TRBJ2-6; D remains unclear. Sequences were derived from PBMCs, sampled before TCRalphabeta/CD19-depleted stem cell transplant. This sequence was found in a boy aged 2-15 years with acute lymphoblastic leukemia, due to receive a stem cell transplant. CDR3: CASCPFLSSGANVLTF. DNA for the CDR3: TGTGCCAGCTGCCCTTTTCTGAGCTCTGGGGCCAACGTCCTGACTTTC.